The rows below give T cell receptor beta chains drawn from one sample of a study of identical twins. In TCRdb, the 5' RACE reads were re-called with MiXCR into one record per CDR3 protein. The profile shows approximately 250,000 distinct CDR3 sequences, roughly 7.1% of them singletons. The same sample was also used in a study of T cells expressing NK-cell markers.

Sequenced material: CD8+ T cells sorted from blood. The source of these receptors is a woman under 30 in good health. CDR3s include the opening cysteine and the closing phenylalanine or tryptophan. Where a row states a size, it is once, few, many or the class of an expanded clone; other rows omit it.

V: TRBV7-9; size: few; CDR3: CASSLRGRREVYYEQYF
V: TRBV3-1; size: many; CDR3: CASSQEGGFYNEQFF
V: TRBV5-1; size: many; CDR3: CASSLRVEDYEQYF
V: TRBV5-5; size: few; CDR3: CASSLSDRGSPLNTEAFF
V: TRBV9; size: few; CDR3: CASSAPRQGRTGGELFF
V: TRBV11-2; size: many; CDR3: CASSSDRQGTYNEQFF
V: TRBV27; size: few; CDR3: CASSLGRFSYEQYF
V: TRBV12-3/TRBV12-4; size: many; CDR3: CASSSEVQETQYF
V: TRBV5-6; size: few; CDR3: CASSPSDGPSTDTQYF
V: TRBV6-5; size: few; CDR3: CASGPRYNEQFF
V: TRBV27; size: many; CDR3: CASSIDVTGYEQYF
V: TRBV4-3; size: many; CDR3: CASSQDLTPPFF
V: TRBV4-1; size: few; CDR3: CASSQDPTLRNSPLHF
V: TRBV28; size: -; CDR3: CASRETGHPGANVLTF
V: TRBV20-1; size: -; CDR3: CSANERATDDNEQFF
V: TRBV7-6; size: -; CDR3: CASSLGADSPLHF
V: TRBV10-1; size: many; CDR3: CATSPEGVGTGELFF
V: TRBV20-1; size: few; CDR3: CSAGLATEAFF
V: TRBV7-9; size: many; CDR3: CASSLEVNIQYF
V: TRBV24-1; size: few; CDR3: CATSSSTNEQLF
V: TRBV12-3/TRBV12-4; size: many; CDR3: CASSLGERAFF
V: TRBV12-3/TRBV12-4; size: -; CDR3: CASRGGQGGYNEQFF
V: TRBV6-2/TRBV6-3; size: many; CDR3: CASITGGRADEQFF
V: TRBV7-3; size: many; CDR3: CASSLTMGGIGVGEQFF
V: TRBV5-5; size: few; CDR3: CASFVQETQYF
V: TRBV2; size: many; CDR3: CALVAAGAGETQYF